This TCR beta chain was retrieved from a study of T cell responses to AZD1222 COVID-19 vaccine. Study-wide results and caveats: Only five to seven AZD1222 recipients were seropositive at baseline. Donors, mostly white British, included more females; clonal diversity was possibly underestimated.

TCRdb's table, derived via immunoSEQ multiplex PCR, lists solely in-frame clones and lacks some. The profile shows 85,000 to 90,000 clones, around 90% of them singletons. This CDR3 is built from 13 residues. Germline loops: CDR1 SNHLY, CDR2 FYNNEI. The V gene lost 1 base and the J gene lost 11 bases, with 12 bases spanning the gap. Notes on this clone: Its antigen remains unknown.

The input for sequencing was peripheral blood, taken on day 0 of AZD1222 vaccination. The V call is TRBV2, the J call TRBJ2-1; the D gene is possibly TRBD1 (5 bases). The receptor was derived from an adult in good health. CDR3 in amino acids: CASSEGWQGQQFF. CDR3 sequence (DNA): TGTGCCAGCAGTGAAGGTTGGCAGGGCCAGCAGTTCTTC. Together with reference TRBV2 and TRBJ2-1, the CDR3 gives the full variable domain: EPEVTQTPSHQVTQMGQEVILRCVPISNHLYFYWYRQILGQKVEFLVSFYNNEISEKSEIFDDQFSVERPDGSNFTLKIRSTKLEDSAMYFCASSEGWQGQQFFGPGTRLTVL.